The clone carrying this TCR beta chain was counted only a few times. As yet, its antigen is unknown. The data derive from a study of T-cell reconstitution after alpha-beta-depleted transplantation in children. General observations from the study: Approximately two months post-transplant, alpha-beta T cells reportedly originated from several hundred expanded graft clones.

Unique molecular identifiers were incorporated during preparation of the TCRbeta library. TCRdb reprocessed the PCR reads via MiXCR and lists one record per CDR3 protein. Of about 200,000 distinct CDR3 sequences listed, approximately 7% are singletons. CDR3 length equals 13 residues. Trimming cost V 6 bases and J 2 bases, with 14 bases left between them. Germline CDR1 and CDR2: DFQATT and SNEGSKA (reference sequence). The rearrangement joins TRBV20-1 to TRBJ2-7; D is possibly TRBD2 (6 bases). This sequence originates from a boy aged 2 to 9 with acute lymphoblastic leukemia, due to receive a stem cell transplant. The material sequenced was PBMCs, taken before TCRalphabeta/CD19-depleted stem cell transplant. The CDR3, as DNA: TGCAGTGCGAGGGGTCGGGAGACCTACGAGCAGTACTTC. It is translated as CSARGRETYEQYF.